One and the same sample provided the 28 T cell receptor beta chains below, sequenced in a study of T cells in localized non-small cell lung cancer (dated by TCRdb to about 2020). Preparation of the library involved the immunoSEQ multiplex PCR assay. TCRdb re-hosts the immuneACCESS table, in-frame sequences only. Its copies lack some clones; in the studies checked, an unresolved V gene accounts for under half of them, and the cause for the rest is not known. This sample comprises almost 30,000 clones, more than 75% of them detected only once. The ten largest make up over 10% of the sample. Sequencing was performed on peripheral blood, taken before any cancer treatment. The receptors were sampled from a female donor older than 55 with stage III squamous cell lung carcinoma.

The V call is TRBV27, the J call TRBJ2-3; D perhaps matches TRBD1 (6 bases). Trimming shortened V by 4 bases and J by 3 bases, and 11 bases separated the two germline ends. The CDR3 covers 14 residues. Germline CDR1 reads MNHEY; CDR2 reads SMNVEV (reference sequence). In DNA form, the CDR3 reads TGTGCCAGCAGTTCGGGACATTGGACAGATACGCAGTATTTT. Translating gives CASSSGHWTDTQYF.

The rearrangement links TRBV18 to TRBJ2-3; 8 nucleotides line up with TRBD2. The CDR3 is 16 residues long. Germline loops: CDR1 KGHSH, CDR2 LQKENI. Losses at the gene ends were 0 bases for V and 5 bases for J; bases not matched to a gene: 7. This CDR3 reads CASSPPQRGGLDTQYF. CDR3 nucleotides: TGTGCCAGCTCACCACCGCAACGGGGGGGCCTAGATACGCAGTATTTT.

This chain links TRBV28 with TRBJ2-7, with TRBD2 matching over 9 bases. V was pared by 4 bases and J by 4 bases, with 8 bases of the junction left unmatched. Germline lookup yields CDR1 MDHEN and CDR2 SYDVKM. This CDR3 region has 15 residues. As DNA, the CDR3 is TGTGCCAGCAGTTCCTTTGCGGGGGGGTTGTACGAGCAGTACTTC. Amino acids: CASSSFAGGLYEQYF.

V and J are TRBV6-1 and TRBJ1-1; 9 nucleotides line up with TRBD1. The CDR3 runs to 14 residues. Germline-derived CDR1 and CDR2 are MNHNS and SASEGT. V shed 6 bases and J 3 bases; nucleotides not matched to a gene: 5. The CDR3 loop reads CASSADRGDTEAFF. CDR3 coding DNA: TGTGCCAGCAGCGCAGACAGGGGGGACACTGAAGCTTTCTTT.

The chain recombines TRBV5-1 with TRBJ2-1, with 12 bases lining up with TRBD2. Germline V gene lookup returns CDR1 SGHRS and CDR2 YFSETQ. The CDR3 is made up of 16 amino acids. Unmatched junction bases numbered 4, after V lost 5 bases and J lost 1 base. CDR3 nucleotide sequence: TGCGCCAGCAGGGGGGGGACTAGCGGGTCCTACAATGAGCAGTTCTTC. This gives the protein CASRGGTSGSYNEQFF. Complete variable domain (other parts from reference TRBV5-1 and TRBJ2-1): KAGVTQTPRYLIKTRGQQVTLSCSPISGHRSVSWYQQTPGQGLQFLFEYFSETQRNKGNFPGRFSGRQFSNSRSEMNVSTLELGDSALYLCASRGGTSGSYNEQFFGPGTRLTVL.

The chain joins TRBV28 to TRBJ2-7; 9 bases align to TRBD2. The germline CDR1 and CDR2 sequences are MDHEN and SYDVKM. V shed 4 bases, J shed 2 bases, and the junction held 9 bases outside the gene matches. The CDR3 has 16 amino acids. The CDR3 loop reads CASSWREGPITYEQYF. The CDR3 DNA is TGTGCCAGCAGTTGGCGGGAGGGTCCAATCACCTACGAGCAGTACTTC.

The chain uses TRBV4-1 and TRBJ1-3; 7 bases map to TRBD1. Germline V gene sequence: CDR1 MGHRA, CDR2 YSYEKL. The CDR3 has 16 amino acids. The J segment lost 4 bases and the V segment lost 3 bases, leaving 9 bases of the junction unmatched. The CDR3 DNA follows: TGCGCCAGCAGCCAGGGAGCAGGGGGATCGGGAAACACCATATATTTT. Encoded protein: CASSQGAGGSGNTIYF.

This clone showed up just once. The V gene is TRBV10-2, the J gene TRBJ2-1; D gene unclear. Trimming took off 0 bases at V and 3 bases at J, with 12 bases between the two ends. CDR1 WSHSY and CDR2 SAAADI come from the germline V gene. The CDR3 consists of 16 residues. CDR3 sequence reads: CASSESFQRFYNEQFF. DNA of the CDR3: TGCGCCAGCAGTGAGTCCTTTCAGAGGTTCTACAATGAGCAGTTCTTC.

The chain links TRBV5-5 to TRBJ2-2, with 7 bases matching TRBD2. The germline gives CDR1 SGHKS, CDR2 YYEKEE (reference sequence). V lost 2 bases, J lost 1 base, and 2 bases stayed unmatched. This CDR3 region has 15 residues. CDR3 nucleotide sequence: TGTGCCAGCAGCTTCGGCGGGGGGAACACCGGGGAGCTGTTTTTT. Its translation is CASSFGGGNTGELFF.

V gene TRBV11-3 combines with J gene TRBJ2-7, with 9 bases identical to TRBD1. V shed 5 bases, J shed 4 bases, and the junction held 6 bases outside the gene matches. CDR1 is SGHNT, CDR2 YENEEA, per germline. The length of the CDR3 is 14 residues. The CDR3 here is CASSSGTGSYEQYF. CDR3 coding DNA: TGTGCCAGCAGCAGTGGGACAGGGTCGTACGAGCAGTACTTC. The entire variable domain, with the rest obtained from reference TRBV11-3 and TRBJ2-7, is as follows: EAGVVQSPRYKIIEKKQPVAFWCNPISGHNTLYWYLQNLGQGPELLIRYENEEAVDDSQLPKDRFSAERLKGVDSTLKIQPAELGDSAVYLCASSSGTGSYEQYFGPGTRLTVT.

This chain joins TRBV28 and TRBJ2-1, with TRBD2 matching over 14 bases. The V gene end was trimmed by 6 bases and the J gene end by 9 bases; junction bases not matched to a gene: 10. The CDR3 extends over 16 amino acids. Germline lookup yields CDR1 MDHEN and CDR2 SYDVKM. The CDR3 DNA reads TGTGCCAGCAGAACGACCGGGACTAGCGGGAGAAGTGAGCAGTTCTTC. Amino acid sequence: CASRTTGTSGRSEQFF.

This clone was found once. CDR3 sequence: CASSRSTNYEQYF. In DNA, the CDR3 is TGCGCCAGCAGCCGTAGTACTAACTACGAGCAGTACTTC. V gene TRBV4-1 combines with J gene TRBJ2-7; D is uncertain. CDR1 is MGHRA and CDR2 is YSYEKL in the germline V gene. The V gene lost 4 bases and the J gene lost 3 bases, with 10 bases spanning the gap. This CDR3 region has 13 residues.

The chain is built from TRBV20-1 and TRBJ1-2, with unresolved D. The CDR3 sequence is 11 residues long. Trimming pared 6 bases from V and 4 bases from J, leaving 9 bases between. The germline V gene encodes CDR1 DFQATT and CDR2 SNEGSKA (reference sequence). The CDR3 region has the DNA TGCAGTGCAACCCTTGGCTATGGCTACACCTTC. Protein product: CSATLGYGYTF.

V and J are TRBV6-5 and TRBJ2-2; 7 bases are shared with TRBD1. CDR3 length: 15 residues. J lost 1 base, V lost 2 bases, and 1 base had no gene match. Germline V CDR1 and CDR2: MNHEY, SVGAGI. The CDR3 region has the DNA TGTGCCAGCAGTTACAGGGGGCTGAACACCGGGGAGCTGTTTTTT. Translated, it gives CASSYRGLNTGELFF.

The CDR3 here is CASTVQGYEQYF. In DNA form, the CDR3 reads TGTGCCAGCACCGTACAGGGGTACGAGCAGTACTTC. The chain links TRBV6-6 to TRBJ2-7; 7 nucleotides match TRBD1. V was pared by 7 bases and J by 4 bases, with 4 bases of the junction left unmatched. There are 12 residues in the CDR3. The germline V gene encodes CDR1 MNHNY and CDR2 SVGAGI (reference sequence).

The rearrangement uses TRBV28 and TRBJ1-5; D is ambiguous. V was pared by 6 bases and J by 0 bases, with 15 bases between. The CDR3 runs to 16 residues. Germline CDR1 and CDR2: MDHEN and SYDVKM. The chain's CDR3 is CASRRDFGDSNQPQHF. CDR3 nucleotides: TGTGCCAGCAGGAGGGATTTCGGGGATAGCAATCAGCCCCAGCATTTT.

The chain employs TRBV7-8 and TRBJ1-1; D might be TRBD1 (5 bases). The length of the CDR3 is 14 residues. The germline gives CDR1 SGHVS, CDR2 FQNEAQ. The V end was cut by 1 base, the J end by 11 bases, with 17 bases between. The CDR3 reads CASSLGGTRNRAFF. CDR3 coding DNA: TGTGCCAGCAGCTTAGGGGGGACCCGAAATCGGGCTTTCTTT.

The CDR3 sequence is CASSETGGWYGYTF. The CDR3 DNA reads TGTGCCAGCAGTGAGACAGGAGGGTGGTATGGCTACACCTTC. V and J are TRBV2 and TRBJ1-2, with a tentative D call TRBD1 (6 bases). The germline gives CDR1 SNHLY, CDR2 FYNNEI. Trimming stripped 3 bases from V and 5 bases from J, with 13 bases between. This CDR3 is 14 amino acids long.

The rearrangement uses TRBV11-2 and TRBJ2-1, with 10 bases matching TRBD2. Trimming at V came to 5 bases and at J to 5 bases, leaving 3 bases not matched to a gene. There are 14 residues in the CDR3. The germline CDR1 and CDR2 sequences are SGHAT and FQNNGV. Here the CDR3 DNA reads TGTGCCAGCAGCCTAGCGGGGGCCCACAATGAGCAGTTCTTC. Amino acid sequence: CASSLAGAHNEQFF.

V usage is TRBV18 and J usage is TRBJ1-1; TRBD1 might be the D (5 bases). The CDR3 sequence is 14 residues long. The germline V gene encodes CDR1 KGHSH and CDR2 LQKENI. Trimming took off 3 bases at V and 1 base at J, with 9 bases between the two ends. CDR3 region: CASSPQGSNTEAFF. The CDR3 region has the DNA TGTGCCAGCTCACCCCAGGGATCGAACACTGAAGCTTTCTTT.

This rearrangement joins TRBV6-9 to TRBJ2-7; 11 bases are shared with TRBD2. The CDR3 totals 18 residues. Germline V lookup: CDR1 MNHGY, CDR2 SVAAGI. After removal of 0 bases from V and 5 bases from J, the junction contained 12 bases not matched to a gene. The DNA of the CDR3 is TGTGCCAGCAGTTATTCACTAGCGGGGGCCCATAGAGAAAACGAGCAGTACTTC. Its protein is CASSYSLAGAHRENEQYF.

In its sample, this clone was seen once. The genes are TRBV2 and TRBJ1-5; TRBD1 agrees at 8 bases. Germline CDR1 and CDR2: SNHLY and FYNNEI. Unmatched junction bases numbered 4, after V lost 5 bases and J lost 4 bases. This CDR3 comprises 14 residues. DNA for the CDR3: TGTGCCAGCAGTCAACAGGGGGGAAATCAGCCCCAGCATTTT. Its protein is CASSQQGGNQPQHF. The full variable domain, in which reference TRBV2 and TRBJ1-5 provide the parts outside the CDR3, is EPEVTQTPSHQVTQMGQEVILRCVPISNHLYFYWYRQILGQKVEFLVSFYNNEISEKSEIFDDQFSVERPDGSNFTLKIRSTKLEDSAMYFCASSQQGGNQPQHFGDGTRLSIL.

The gene calls are TRBV7-6 and TRBJ1-3; D might be TRBD1 (5 bases). Germline assignment: CDR1 SGHVS and CDR2 FNYEAQ. The CDR3 totals 14 residues. V was pared by 5 bases and J by 0 bases, with 8 bases between. The CDR3 DNA reads as TGTGCCAGCAGCCCCAGGGACTCTGGAAACACCATATATTTT. As protein: CASSPRDSGNTIYF.

This clone was recorded once. The rearrangement uses TRBV6-5 and TRBJ1-1; 8 nucleotides align to TRBD1. J was trimmed by 1 base and V by 4 bases; bases with no gene match: 5. Germline V gene data show CDR1 as MNHEY and CDR2 as SVGAGI. The CDR3 is 15 amino acids. The CDR3 bases are TGTGCCAGCAGTTTCCCAGGGGGCAGGAACACTGAAGCTTTCTTT. It translates to CASSFPGGRNTEAFF.

The chain combines TRBV6-5 with TRBJ2-2, with D possibly matching TRBD1 (5 bases). Germline V CDR1 and CDR2: MNHEY, SVGAGI. The CDR3 has 15 residues. V lost 6 bases to trimming and J lost 4 bases, with 15 bases between them. The CDR3 DNA reads TGTGCCAGCAGCCTTTTACGACAGCCCACCGGGGAGCTGTTTTTT. The encoded protein is CASSLLRQPTGELFF.

This sequence joins TRBV7-2 and TRBJ1-3; 7 bases align to TRBD1. Germline V gene lookup returns CDR1 SGHTA and CDR2 FQGNSA. Germline trimming cut 5 bases from V and 2 bases from J; bases unmatched to any gene: 9. The CDR3 extends over 16 amino acids. The CDR3 is CASSQQGRSAGNTIYF. The CDR3 DNA follows: TGTGCCAGCAGCCAACAGGGGAGGTCCGCTGGAAACACCATATATTTT.

The chain joins TRBV19 to TRBJ2-5; maybe TRBD2 (7 bases). The CDR3 runs 14 residues. CDR1 and CDR2 (germline): LNHDA, SQIVND (reference sequence). V was clipped by 4 bases and J by 1 base, with 10 bases between them. For the CDR3, the DNA is TGTGCCAGTAGTAGGGGGGGCAGCCAAGAGACCCAGTACTTC. Translating it yields CASSRGGSQETQYF.

Here the CDR3 DNA reads TGTGCCAGCAGCCCAAGAGCACTAGCGGGGGACGATACGCAGTATTTT. This encodes CASSPRALAGDDTQYF. This chain joins TRBV4-2 and TRBJ2-3; TRBD2 aligns across 11 bases. The germline gives CDR1 LGHNA, CDR2 YNFKEQ. J lost 6 bases, V lost 4 bases, and 9 bases had no gene match. The CDR3 totals 16 residues.